These 22 T cell receptor beta chains were all obtained from the same sample, sequenced in a study of PD-L1 blockade in urothelial cancer. Time point indicated: pretreatment peripheral blood. Using immunoSEQ multiplex PCR, the repertoire was profiled, and TCRdb retains in-frame clones only, with some absent. This sample has 72,000 or so clones, with around 85% found just once. Sequencing used PBMCs, obtained around atezolizumab (anti-PD-L1) treatment. These receptors all come from a man aged 55 to 69 with urothelial cancer.

V and J are TRBV11-2 and TRBJ1-1; 7 positions agree with TRBD1. With 3 bases clipped from V and 5 bases from J, the junction kept 9 bases outside the gene matches. The germline V gene has CDR1 SGHAT and CDR2 FQNNGV. The CDR3 spans 15 residues. CDR3 coding DNA: TGTGCCAGCAGCTTCCGATTGACAGGGTATACTGAAGCTTTCTTT. It specifies CASSFRLTGYTEAFF.

This clone was observed a handful of times. The chain combines TRBV14 with TRBJ1-1; TRBD1 aligns across 7 bases. The length of the CDR3 is 11 residues. The V segment lost 8 bases and the J segment 7 bases; nucleotides outside the gene matches: 4. CDR1 is SGHDN, CDR2 FVKESK, per germline. The CDR3 protein is CASGTAIEAFF. CDR3 nucleotide sequence: TGTGCCAGCGGGACAGCCATTGAAGCTTTCTTT. Looking up the rest from reference TRBV14 and TRBJ1-1 gives the full variable domain: EAGVTQFPSHSVIEKGQTVTLRCDPISGHDNLYWYRRVMGKEIKFLLHFVKESKQDESGMPNNRFLAERTGGTYSTLKVQPAELEDSGVYFCASGTAIEAFFGQGTRLTVV.

V is TRBV5-1 and J is TRBJ1-2, with D maybe TRBD1 (6 bases). The CDR3 contains 13 residues. The germline CDR1 and CDR2 sequences are SGHRS and YFSETQ. V shed 3 bases and J shed 4 bases, with 10 bases lying between them. CDR3 amino acids: CASSSDSLYGYTF. DNA of the CDR3: TGCGCCAGCAGCTCGGACAGCCTCTATGGCTACACCTTC.

J is TRBJ1-2 and V is TRBV29-1; D not certain. The CDR3 spans 12 residues. V lost 4 bases and J 7 bases, leaving 13 bases between the germline ends. Germline loops: CDR1 SQVTM, CDR2 ANQGSEA. The CDR3 region has the DNA TGCAGCGTTGTAGGTTGGGGAGGTGGCTACACCTTC. It encodes CSVVGWGGGYTF.

The chain joins TRBV5-1 to TRBJ2-7; D may be TRBD2 (5 bases). Trimming took 4 bases from V and 5 from J, leaving 16 bases between them. In germline, CDR1 is SGHRS, CDR2 YFSETQ. CDR3 length: 14 amino acids. CDR3 sequence reads: CASSPRGSSNEQYF. The CDR3 bases are TGCGCCAGCAGCCCCAGAGGTTCTAGCAACGAGCAGTACTTC.

This clone was seen a single time. The chain joins TRBV30 to TRBJ1-5; D ambiguous. CDR3 size: 14 residues. Germline CDR1 is GTSNPN and CDR2 is SVGIG (reference sequence). The germline V and J ends were trimmed by 0 bases and 4 bases, with 10 bases remaining between them. CDR3 bases: TGTGCCTGGAGTGTACGGGTGGGTAATCAGCCCCAGCATTTT. Its translation is CAWSVRVGNQPQHF.

V usage is TRBV27 and J usage is TRBJ1-2; 8 positions match TRBD1. The germline CDR1 and CDR2 sequences are MNHEY and SMNVEV (reference sequence). This CDR3 is 14 amino acids long. J was trimmed by 5 bases and V by 6 bases; bases with no gene match: 8. DNA for the CDR3: TGTGCCAGCAGCCCTGGACAGGGCAAGTATGGCTACACCTTC. Residues: CASSPGQGKYGYTF.

There are a few counts of this clone. The chain carries TRBV7-6 and TRBJ2-1; 9 nucleotides line up with TRBD1. Trimming took 2 bases from V and 6 from J; bases not matched to a gene: 17. The CDR3 has 19 amino acids. From germline, CDR1 is SGHVS and CDR2 FNYEAQ. This CDR3 reads CASSLRILGQGKAGNEQFF. The CDR3 DNA sequence: TGTGCCAGCAGCTTACGGATTTTGGGACAGGGCAAAGCAGGCAATGAGCAGTTCTTC.

The CDR3, as DNA: TGTGCCAGCAGCAACAACCCGAGGCAGGGTTCGTACGAGCAGTACTTC. As protein: CASSNNPRQGSYEQYF. The gene calls are TRBV21-1 and TRBJ2-7; the table's D call TRBD1 went unverified against the DNA. TRBV21-1 is reported as a pseudogene. The CDR3 is made up of 16 amino acids.

The chain couples TRBV10-3 to TRBJ2-5; 9 bases match TRBD1. The germline V gene has CDR1 ENHRY and CDR2 SYGVKD. CDR3 size: 14 residues. The V gene end was trimmed by 5 bases and the J gene end by 2 bases; junction bases not matched to a gene: 3. In nucleotides, the CDR3 is TGTGCCATCAGTCCGGGACAGGGACAAGAGACCCAGTACTTC. Its protein is CAISPGQGQETQYF.

This clone came up once. The chain has TRBV7-8 and TRBJ1-1; D not resolved. This CDR3 has 13 residues. Germline CDR1 and CDR2: SGHVS and FQNEAQ. Trimming took off 4 bases at V and 7 bases at J, with 13 bases between the two ends. This CDR3 reads CASSSAPGNEAFF. CDR3 sequence (DNA): TGTGCCAGCAGCTCGGCACCCGGGAATGAAGCTTTCTTT.

The chain joins TRBV9 to TRBJ1-4; D unresolved. V dropped 0 bases and J dropped 8 bases, with 17 bases sitting between them. CDR1 is SGDLS and CDR2 is YYNGEE in the germline V gene. The CDR3 spans 16 residues. CDR3 amino acids: CASSVGHTMPREKLFF. The CDR3 DNA sequence: TGTGCCAGCAGCGTAGGGCATACTATGCCCCGGGAAAAACTGTTTTTT.

This clone was counted between two and nine times. This chain joins TRBV19 and TRBJ2-7, with 7 bases matching TRBD1. The CDR3 consists of 14 residues. Germline V gene data show CDR1 as LNHDA and CDR2 as SQIVND (reference sequence). Trimming at V came to 6 bases and at J to 5 bases, leaving 10 bases not matched to a gene. CDR3: CASRARQGGDEQYF. The CDR3 nucleotides read TGTGCCAGTAGGGCCAGACAGGGTGGAGACGAGCAGTACTTC.

CDR3: CSVARGGDGELFF. CDR3 bases: TGCAGCGTTGCTCGCGGGGGGGACGGGGAGCTGTTTTTT. The chain joins TRBV29-1 to TRBJ2-2; 9 bases are shared with TRBD2. This CDR3 is 13 amino acids long. V trimming: 4 bases; J trimming: 7 bases; junction bases outside the gene matches: 4. Germline assignment: CDR1 SQVTM and CDR2 ANQGSEA.

The table lists this clone with a few counts. The rearrangement uses TRBV30 and TRBJ2-7; 7 bases align to TRBD1. Germline loops: CDR1 GTSNPN, CDR2 SVGIG (reference sequence). V shed 1 base, J shed 2 bases, and the junction held 8 bases outside the gene matches. The CDR3 is 15 residues long. CDR3 amino acids: CAWSATRQGAYEQYF. CDR3 sequence (DNA): TGTGCCTGGAGTGCGACCCGACAGGGAGCCTACGAGCAGTACTTC.

The count of this clone is one. The rearrangement links TRBV6-1 to TRBJ2-7; D is unresolved. CDR1 and CDR2 (germline): MNHNS, SASEGT. The CDR3 loop spans 12 amino acids. Between the trimmed V and J ends, which lost 7 bases and 6 bases, there was a span of 13 bases. CDR3: CASNLRVGEQYF. CDR3 nucleotides: TGTGCCAGCAACCTCCGGGTCGGCGAGCAGTACTTC.

The CDR3, as DNA: TGTGCCAGCAGCTTACGGACACCGAACACTGAAGCTTTCTTT. Translated: CASSLRTPNTEAFF. The chain carries TRBV5-4 and TRBJ1-1, with D perhaps TRBD1 (5 bases). Looked up from germline, CDR1 is SGHNT and CDR2 is YYREEE (reference sequence). The CDR3 extends over 14 amino acids. Trimming stripped 2 bases from V and 1 base from J, with 9 bases between. The full variable domain, completed using reference TRBV5-4 and TRBJ1-1, is ETGVTQSPTHLIKTRGQQVTLRCSSQSGHNTVSWYQQALGQGPQFIFQYYREEENGRGNFPPRFSGLQFPNYSSELNVNALELDDSALYLCASSLRTPNTEAFFGQGTRLTVV.

The chain couples TRBV5-1 to TRBJ2-3, with 7 bases fitting TRBD2. The germline V gene has CDR1 SGHRS and CDR2 YFSETQ. The CDR3 is 14 amino acids. The V and J ends lost 4 bases and 0 bases, in that order; junction bases with no gene match: 2. This chain's CDR3 is CASSASGSTDTQYF. CDR3 DNA: TGCGCCAGCAGCGCTAGCGGCAGCACAGATACGCAGTATTTT.

The chain uses TRBV10-3 and TRBJ1-2; 9 bases agree with TRBD1. Germline V gene sequence: CDR1 ENHRY, CDR2 SYGVKD. The CDR3 has 16 amino acids. V lost 2 bases and J lost 8; bases outside the gene matches: 12. The DNA of the CDR3 is TGTGCCATCAGTGAGACAGGGGGCTTCAAGTGGGTCGGCTACACCTTC. Amino acid sequence: CAISETGGFKWVGYTF.

This clone was picked up one time. The rearrangement uses TRBV2 and TRBJ1-1; D might be TRBD1 (6 bases). The length of the CDR3 is 15 residues. Germline loops: CDR1 SNHLY, CDR2 FYNNEI. Trimming left V 8 bases short and J 0 bases short, with 16 bases between. For the CDR3, the DNA is TGTGCCAGCCGTCAGACAGGAGCTATGAACACTGAAGCTTTCTTT. Encoded protein: CASRQTGAMNTEAFF. Using reference TRBV2 and TRBJ1-1 for the parts outside the CDR3, the full variable domain is EPEVTQTPSHQVTQMGQEVILRCVPISNHLYFYWYRQILGQKVEFLVSFYNNEISEKSEIFDDQFSVERPDGSNFTLKIRSTKLEDSAMYFCASRQTGAMNTEAFFGQGTRLTVV.

V gene TRBV7-6 combines with J gene TRBJ2-5; 9 bases align to TRBD2. From germline, CDR1 is SGHVS and CDR2 FNYEAQ. The CDR3 length is 16 residues. J was trimmed by 5 bases and V by 2 bases; bases with no gene match: 9. The chain's CDR3 is CASSLNGGTSRETQYF. The CDR3, as DNA: TGTGCCAGCAGCTTAAATGGGGGGACTAGCCGGGAGACCCAGTACTTC. The entire variable domain, with the rest obtained from reference TRBV7-6 and TRBJ2-5, is as follows: GAGVSQSPRYKVTKRGQDVALRCDPISGHVSLYWYRQALGQGPEFLTYFNYEAQQDKSGLPNDRFSAERPEGSISTLTIQRTEQRDSAMYRCASSLNGGTSRETQYFGPGTRLLVL.

The chain couples TRBV30 to TRBJ1-4; no firm D call. V gave up 0 bases and J gave up 8 bases, with 13 bases separating them. The CDR3 consists of 14 residues. In germline, CDR1 is GTSNPN, CDR2 SVGIG (reference sequence). Written as DNA, the CDR3 is TGTGCCTGGAGTGTCTTACCGGGAGGGGAAAAACTGTTTTTT. Its protein product is CAWSVLPGGEKLFF.